Following are 32 T cell receptor beta chains from one sample sequenced in a study of Graves' ophthalmopathy and Graves' hyperthyroidism. Amplification of the TCR beta CDR3 regions used RNA transcripts (as template). RT-PCR with HTBI primers came first, then second-round multiplex PCR. TCRdb analysed the multiplex PCR reads with MiXCR anew, one entry per CDR3 protein. Among just over 600,000 distinct CDR3 sequences listed, about 20% were seen once. The sample consisted of peripheral blood. The source of these receptors is a woman between 18 and 29 years old with stable Graves' hyperthyroidism. Some clones in this sample may be carry-over from other donors' samples.

This clonotype was detected ten times or more. The chain links TRBV6-2 or TRBV6-3 to TRBJ2-5, with 7 bases matching TRBD1. CDR3 length: 13 amino acids. CDR1 and CDR2 from the germline V gene are MNHEY and SVGEGT. The V gene end was trimmed by 8 bases and the J gene end by 1 base; junction bases not matched to a gene: 4. The CDR3 here is CASYRQGQETQYF. The CDR3 DNA reads as TGTGCCAGCTACCGACAGGGCCAAGAGACCCAGTACTTC.

This clonotype was detected ten times or more. The chain uses TRBV20-1 and TRBJ1-1; D call uncertain. The CDR3 has 11 amino acids. Germline V gene data show CDR1 as DFQATT and CDR2 as SNEGSKA (reference sequence). The V end lost 6 bases, the J end lost 0 bases, and 5 bases lay between the germline ends. In DNA form, the CDR3 reads TGCAGTGCCATGATGAACACTGAAGCTTTCTTT. Translating it yields CSAMMNTEAFF.

The chain combines TRBV6-1 with TRBJ2-7, with 10 bases lining up with TRBD1. Germline V CDR1 and CDR2: MNHNS, SASEGT. After removal of 7 bases from V and 5 bases from J, the junction contained 8 bases not matched to a gene. CDR3 length: 14 amino acids. Written as DNA, the CDR3 is TGTGCCAGCACCGCATGGGACAGGGGTGACGAGCAGTACTTC. It codes for CASTAWDRGDEQYF.

This clonotype was counted many times. The rearrangement uses TRBV20-1 and TRBJ1-6; D call uncertain. The CDR3 totals 14 residues. The germline V and J ends were trimmed by 1 base and 5 bases, with 9 bases remaining between them. Germline assignment: CDR1 DFQATT and CDR2 SNEGSKA (reference sequence). The chain's CDR3 is CSARVPRDNSPLHF. As DNA, the CDR3 is TGCAGTGCTAGAGTCCCGCGGGATAATTCACCCCTCCACTTT.

This clonotype has a handful of counts. This chain links TRBV12-3 or TRBV12-4 with TRBJ1-1; D is perhaps TRBD1 (6 bases). This CDR3 contains 12 residues. Trimming pared 7 bases from V and 10 bases from J, leaving 16 bases between. The CDR3 region has the DNA TGTGCCAGCACCCGGGGGGGGCTGAGAGCTTTCTTT. Its protein is CASTRGGLRAFF.

This clonotype was found many times. The chain links TRBV7-3 to TRBJ2-5; perhaps TRBD1 as D (6 bases). The germline V gene encodes CDR1 SGHTA and CDR2 FQGTGA. This CDR3 has 15 amino acids. Trimming shortened V by 4 bases and J by 1 base, and 13 bases separated the two germline ends. The CDR3 loop is CASSYTGSFQETQYF. Written as DNA, the CDR3 is TGTGCCAGCAGCTACACAGGGAGCTTCCAAGAGACCCAGTACTTC.

This clonotype was seen repeatedly, ten times or more. The V and J genes are TRBV5-1 and TRBJ1-5; perhaps TRBD1 as D (6 bases). V shed 2 bases and J shed 5 bases, with 14 bases lying between them. The germline gives CDR1 SGHRS, CDR2 YFSETQ. This CDR3 is 15 amino acids long. The CDR3 here is CASSLSTSGDQPQHF. The CDR3 DNA reads as TGCGCCAGCAGCTTATCCACGTCAGGGGATCAGCCCCAGCATTTT.

There are a few counts of this clonotype. The chain combines TRBV7-8 with TRBJ2-2; D remains unclear. Germline V gene lookup returns CDR1 SGHVS and CDR2 FQNEAQ. This CDR3 region has 16 residues. V was trimmed by 1 base and J by 3 bases, leaving 12 bases between them. The CDR3 protein is CASSLEDRTYTGELFF. The CDR3 bases are TGTGCCAGCAGCTTAGAAGACCGCACTTACACCGGGGAGCTGTTTTTT.

V is TRBV27 and J is TRBJ1-6; tentative D call: TRBD1 (6 bases). CDR3 length: 15 amino acids. CDR1 is MNHEY and CDR2 is SMNVEV in the germline V gene (reference sequence). The V end was cut by 4 bases, the J end by 11 bases, with 18 bases between. The CDR3 DNA reads as TGTGCCAGCAGTTCTGGGCAGGGGAGATCGGCACCCCTCCACTTT. It codes for CASSSGQGRSAPLHF.

This clonotype was counted ten times or more. The V gene is TRBV2, the J gene TRBJ2-5; no reliable D call. V gave up 4 bases and J gave up 1 base, with 7 bases separating them. This CDR3 has 13 amino acids. The germline V gene encodes CDR1 SNHLY and CDR2 FYNNEI. The CDR3: CASSGNIQETQYF. The CDR3 region has the DNA TGTGCCAGCAGTGGGAACATCCAAGAGACCCAGTACTTC.

The chain joins TRBV4-1 to TRBJ2-7, with 7 bases matching TRBD1. The V gene's germline CDR1 is MGHRA and CDR2 YSYEKL. Trimming took 9 bases from V and 3 from J; bases not matched to a gene: 8. The CDR3 length is 13 residues. This CDR3 is CARTGTEIYEQYF. DNA for the CDR3: TGCGCCAGGACCGGGACAGAGATCTACGAGCAGTACTTC.

This clonotype was counted ten times or more. V gene TRBV12-3 or TRBV12-4 combines with J gene TRBJ2-5; 10 nucleotides match TRBD1. Trimming took 6 bases from V and 0 from J; bases not matched to a gene: 4. The CDR3 extends over 15 amino acids. The CDR3 coding sequence is TGTGCCAGCAGGGGGACAGGGGTGTACCAAGAGACCCAGTACTTC. It encodes CASRGTGVYQETQYF.

The CDR3, as DNA: TGTGCCATCAGTGAGTTGGGGGAGCAGTACTTC. Translated, it gives CAISELGEQYF. V gene TRBV10-3 combines with J gene TRBJ2-7, with no clear D. Trimming removed 1 base from V and 7 bases from J, with 5 bases in between. This CDR3 is built from 11 residues. Germline V gives CDR1 ENHRY, CDR2 SYGVKD.

The chain combines TRBV29-1 with TRBJ1-1; D uncertain. Per the germline V gene, CDR1 is SQVTM and CDR2 is ANQGSEA. V was shortened by 1 base and J by 0 bases, with 6 bases between the two germline ends. The CDR3 covers 13 residues. CDR3 coding DNA: TGCAGCGTTGAAGGTCAGTTGAACACTGAAGCTTTCTTT. It encodes CSVEGQLNTEAFF.

This clonotype was seen ten or more times. V gene TRBV27 combines with J gene TRBJ2-7; 9 bases fit TRBD1. The CDR3 has 15 residues. Germline CDR1 MNHEY, CDR2 SMNVEV (reference sequence). With 7 bases clipped from V and 1 base from J, the junction kept 8 bases outside the gene matches. The CDR3 loop is CASNTRDRVSYEQYF. The CDR3 DNA is TGTGCCAGCAACACCCGGGACAGGGTATCCTACGAGCAGTACTTC.

The chain links TRBV4-2 to TRBJ1-6, with TRBD1 identical over 9 bases. This CDR3 has 17 amino acids. V gave up 0 bases and J gave up 9 bases; unmatched junction bases: 9. The germline gives CDR1 LGHNA, CDR2 YNFKEQ. DNA of the CDR3: TGTGCCAGCAGCCAAGATCTTGGGGGGACAGGGAGTTCACCCCTCCACTTT. Translation: CASSQDLGGTGSSPLHF.

Concerning this clonotype: A read error may be the cause here, since a much bigger clone is one base away. The gene calls are TRBV7-6 and TRBJ2-2; maybe TRBD2 (6 bases). The CDR3 has 14 amino acids. Looked up from germline, CDR1 is SGHVS and CDR2 is FNYEAQ. Written as DNA, the CDR3 is TGTGCCAGCAGCTCGCCTGACGTTGGACGGGAGCTGTGTTTT. It yields the protein CASSSPDVGRELCF.

V is TRBV6-2 or TRBV6-3 and J is TRBJ2-7; 7 nucleotides agree with TRBD2. V lost 2 bases and J lost 4; bases outside the gene matches: 5. Germline CDR1 is MNHEY and CDR2 is SVGEGT. The length of the CDR3 is 14 residues. The CDR3 DNA is TGTGCCAGCAGTTACGGAGGACTAGGATACGAGCAGTACTTC. It codes for CASSYGGLGYEQYF.

In this sample, this clonotype turned up many times. This rearrangement joins TRBV10-2 to TRBJ2-7; TRBD2 matches at 7 bases. Germline-derived CDR1 and CDR2 are WSHSY and SAAADI. V was clipped by 7 bases and J by 2 bases; unmatched bases: 8. The CDR3 loop spans 14 amino acids. The CDR3 spells CASNRAAGAYEQYF. As DNA, the CDR3 is TGCGCCAGCAACCGCGCCGCGGGGGCCTACGAGCAGTACTTC.

This clonotype was found a few times. Without the conserved terminal phenylalanine or tryptophan, this CDR3 likely stems from a read error. This chain connects TRBV7-2 to TRBJ2-5, with 10 bases aligning to TRBD2. Germline V gene sequence: CDR1 SGHTA, CDR2 FQGNSA. The J segment lost 5 bases and the V segment lost 5 bases, leaving 5 bases of the junction unmatched. This CDR3 region has 14 residues. In DNA form, the CDR3 reads TGTGCCAGCAGCCGCAGCGGGGGGGCCGAGACCCAGTACATC. Its translation: CASSRSGGAETQYI.

The chain links TRBV20-1 to TRBJ1-3; D not resolved. The V end was cut by 4 bases, the J end by 0 bases, with 7 bases between. CDR3 length equals 13 residues. The germline V gene has CDR1 DFQATT and CDR2 SNEGSKA (reference sequence). The CDR3 here is CSAKDPSGNTIYF. For the CDR3, the DNA is TGCAGTGCTAAGGACCCCTCTGGAAACACCATATATTTT.

This clonotype was detected many times. The J gene is TRBJ2-7, the V gene TRBV28; 7 bases map to TRBD2. The CDR3 sequence is 16 residues long. CDR1 is MDHEN, CDR2 SYDVKM, per germline. The V and J ends lost 5 bases and 1 base, in that order; junction bases with no gene match: 11. The CDR3 protein is CASSLTWASGSYEQYF. The CDR3 DNA sequence: TGTGCCAGCAGTCTCACCTGGGCTAGCGGATCCTACGAGCAGTACTTC.

Notes on this clonotype: It may be a read error: a sequence one base away is much more abundant. No conserved phenylalanine or tryptophan is present at the end of the CDR3, so a read error is the likely explanation. The V and J genes are TRBV9 and TRBJ2-2; D may correspond to TRBD1 or TRBD2 (5 bases each). Trimming took off 0 bases at V and 5 bases at J, with 5 bases between the two ends. From germline, CDR1 is SGDLS and CDR2 YYNGEE. CDR3 size: 13 residues. DNA of the CDR3: TGTGCCAGCAGCGTAGGGGGGACCGGGGAGCTGTTTTTG. Translating it yields CASSVGGTGELFL.

This clonotype was detected ten times or more. The chain has TRBV6-1 and TRBJ1-5, with D possibly TRBD1 on 5 matching bases. Looked up from germline, CDR1 is MNHNS and CDR2 is SASEGT. V was shortened by 0 bases and J by 5 bases, with 14 bases between the two germline ends. This CDR3 spans 16 amino acids. The CDR3 sequence: CASSEAAGRVDQPQHF. The CDR3 DNA reads TGTGCCAGCAGTGAAGCGGCGGGCAGGGTAGATCAGCCCCAGCATTTT.

At least ten counts were recorded for this clonotype. This chain connects TRBV28 to TRBJ1-6; 7 nucleotides agree with TRBD1. With 9 bases clipped from V and 8 bases from J, the junction kept 1 base outside the gene matches. The CDR3 covers 11 residues. Germline CDR1 and CDR2: MDHEN and SYDVKM. The CDR3 loop is CASQGDSPLHF. The CDR3 nucleotides are TGTGCCAGTCAGGGGGATTCACCCCTCCACTTT.

The chain is built from TRBV6-9 and TRBJ2-5; D is unclear. Deletions cut 4 bases from V and 7 bases from J, with 10 bases between. CDR3 length: 12 amino acids. CDR1 and CDR2 from the germline V gene are MNHGY and SVAAGI. The CDR3 DNA reads as TGTGCCAGCAGTTCCCTTGGTGGGACCCAGTACTTC. As protein: CASSSLGGTQYF.

This chain links TRBV30 with TRBJ1-6, with D uncertain. Germline assignment: CDR1 GTSNPN and CDR2 SVGIG (reference sequence). The CDR3 loop spans 12 amino acids. Trimming shortened V by 5 bases and J by 3 bases, and 5 bases separated the two germline ends. The DNA of the CDR3 is TGTGCCTGGGATGACTATAATTCACCCCTCCACTTT. Translated: CAWDDYNSPLHF.

The V gene is TRBV20-1, the J gene TRBJ1-2; TRBD1 agrees at 7 bases. Unmatched junction bases numbered 12, after V lost 2 bases and J lost 0 bases. CDR1 and CDR2 from the germline V gene are DFQATT and SNEGSKA (reference sequence). This CDR3 spans 17 amino acids. Here the CDR3 DNA reads TGCAGTGCTAGAAAGCGGGACAGAGTGATGGCTAACTATGGCTACACCTTC. It specifies CSARKRDRVMANYGYTF.

This clonotype was counted only a few times. At one boundary the junction diverges from the germline segment, which might be a read error. The V call is TRBV7-2, the J call TRBJ2-5, with TRBD1 as a possible D gene (8 bases). The CDR3 contains 14 residues. In germline, CDR1 is SGHTA, CDR2 FQGNSA. The CDR3 loop is CASSSRTGRETKYF. The CDR3 bases are TGTGCCAGCAGCTCCAGGACAGGGCGGGAGACCAAGTACTTC. Complete variable domain (other parts from reference TRBV7-2 and TRBJ2-5): GAGVSQSPSNKVTEKGKDVELRCDPISGHTALYWYRQSLGQGLEFLIYFQGNSAPDKSGLPSDRFSAERTGGSVSTLTIQRTQQEDSAVYLCASSSRTGRETKYFGPGTRLLVL.

The V gene is TRBV18, the J gene TRBJ1-2; D remains ambiguous. The CDR3 is 15 residues long. In germline, CDR1 is KGHSH, CDR2 LQKENI. With 2 bases removed from V and 8 bases from J, the gap between germline ends came to 18 bases. CDR3 nucleotides: TGTGCCAGCTCACCAGACCCGGTCGTGTTGGGGGGCTACACCTTC. The encoded protein is CASSPDPVVLGGYTF.

This clonotype has a count of ten or more. The chain joins TRBV20-1 to TRBJ2-5; possible D gene TRBD2, 6 bases. The V end lost 0 bases, the J end lost 1 base, and 12 bases lay between the germline ends. The germline V gene encodes CDR1 DFQATT and CDR2 SNEGSKA (reference sequence). The CDR3 covers 15 residues. CDR3 in amino acids: CSARDLGSGQETQYF. DNA for the CDR3: TGCAGTGCTAGAGATCTGGGTAGCGGCCAAGAGACCCAGTACTTC.

This clonotype was found many times. The chain links TRBV28 to TRBJ1-2; perhaps TRBD1 as D (5 bases). Between the trimmed V and J ends, which lost 4 bases and 4 bases, there was a span of 10 bases. Germline CDR1 reads MDHEN; CDR2 reads SYDVKM. There are 13 residues in the CDR3. The CDR3 spells CASSSSGTYGYTF. CDR3 in DNA: TGTGCCAGCAGTTCGTCAGGGACCTATGGCTACACCTTC.